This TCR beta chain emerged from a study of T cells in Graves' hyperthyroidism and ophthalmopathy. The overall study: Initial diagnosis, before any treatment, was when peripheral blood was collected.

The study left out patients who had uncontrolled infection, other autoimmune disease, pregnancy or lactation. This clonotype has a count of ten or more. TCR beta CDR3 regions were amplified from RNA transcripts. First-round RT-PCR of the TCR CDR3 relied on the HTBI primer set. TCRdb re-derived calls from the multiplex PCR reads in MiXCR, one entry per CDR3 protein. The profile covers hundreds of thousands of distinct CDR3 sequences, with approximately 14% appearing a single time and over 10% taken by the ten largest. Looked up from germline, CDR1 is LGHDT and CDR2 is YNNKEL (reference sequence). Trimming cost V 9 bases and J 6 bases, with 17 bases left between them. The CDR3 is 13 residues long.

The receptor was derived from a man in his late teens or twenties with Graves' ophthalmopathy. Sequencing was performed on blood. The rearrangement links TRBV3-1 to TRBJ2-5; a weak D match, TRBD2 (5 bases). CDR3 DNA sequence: TGTGCCAGTACCACCCGCGGGTGGCAGACCCAGTACTTC. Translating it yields CASTTRGWQTQYF.